The rows below give T cell receptor beta chains drawn from one sample of a study of blood T cell repertoires in COVID-19. Some clones are missing from TCRdb's copy, which holds only in-frame ones; the method was immunoSEQ multiplex PCR. In the table there are approximately 170,000 clones, roughly 85% of which are singletons. Sequenced input: PBMCs or T cells enriched from blood (not recorded which). These receptor sequences come from a woman between 65 and 79 years old in a cohort exposed to, infected with or recovered from COVID-19 (not recorded which). Both conserved end residues are part of each CDR3. D genes are given only for firm matches. Rows may omit the clone size; those that give it use once, few, many or a size class.

clone_size | j_call | v_call | d_call | cdr3_nt | cdr3_aa
. | TRBJ2-2 | TRBV5-6 | . | TGTGCCAGCAGCCTTAGTACCGGGGAGCTGTTTTTT | CASSLSTGELFF
. | TRBJ2-1 | TRBV9 | . | TGTGCCAGCAGCCCAGGAGGAGGAGGTGGTCAAAATGAGCAGTTCTTC | CASSPGGGGGQNEQFF
. | TRBJ2-3 | TRBV28 | TRBD2 | TGTGCCAGCAGTGTTAGCGGGAGGGGGACAGATACGCAGTATTTT | CASSVSGRGTDTQYF
. | TRBJ1-6 | TRBV7-2 | TRBD1 | TGTGCCAGCAGCTTATGGCAGGGGACAGGGTCACCCCTCCACTTT | CASSLWQGTGSPLHF
. | TRBJ2-7 | TRBV11-3 | TRBD1 | TGTGCCAGCAGCTCCTCGACAGGGGTCCACGAGCAGTACTTC | CASSSSTGVHEQYF
. | TRBJ2-3 | TRBV3-1/TRBV3-2 | . | TGTGCCAGCAGCCAGACCGCGGGGCAGACGCAGTATTTT | CASSQTAGQTQYF
. | TRBJ2-1 | TRBV7-2 | . | TGTGCCAGCAGCGCCCAGGGGAAGGGCAATGAGCAGTTCTTC | CASSAQGKGNEQFF
. | TRBJ2-1 | TRBV6-2/TRBV6-3 | . | TGTGCCAGCAGTTACACCCCCGCGCCAGGTTACAATGAGCAGTTCTTC | CASSYTPAPGYNEQFF
once | TRBJ2-3 | TRBV7-9 | TRBD1 | TGTGCCAGCAGCCTACAGGGGGCCGTCACAGATACGCAGTATTTT | CASSLQGAVTDTQYF
. | TRBJ2-7 | TRBV18 | TRBD1 | TGTGCCAGCTCACCGGGACAGGGATTAAACGAGCAGTACTTC | CASSPGQGLNEQYF
. | TRBJ2-5 | TRBV7-3 | . | TGTGCCAGTGGACGGGCGGAGGGGGAGACCCAGTACTTC | CASGRAEGETQYF
once | TRBJ1-2 | TRBV18 | TRBD1 | TGTGCCAGCTCGCCGAGGGGGCCAGAGTCTGGCTACACCTTC | CASSPRGPESGYTF
. | TRBJ2-7 | TRBV27 | . | TGTGCCAGCAGTCCGGAGTCTTACTCCTACGAGCAGTACTTC | CASSPESYSYEQYF
. | TRBJ2-1 | TRBV28 | TRBD2 | TGTGCCAGCAGACCGACCGGGACTAGCGGGGTCGAGCAGTTCTTC | CASRPTGTSGVEQFF
. | TRBJ1-1 | TRBV10-3 | . | TGTGCCATCAGTGAACACAGGAACACTGAAGCTTTCTTT | CAISEHRNTEAFF
. | TRBJ2-5 | TRBV7-6 | . | TGTGCCAGCAGCCACAAGGCGGGGCCAGAGACCCAGTACTTC | CASSHKAGPETQYF
. | TRBJ2-7 | TRBV29-1 | . | TGCAGCGTTGGAGGGACCTACGAGCAGTACTTC | CSVGGTYEQYF
. | TRBJ2-3 | TRBV23-1 | . | TGCGCCATAATAGCGATTCCAAGCACAGATACGCAGTATTTT | CAIIAIPSTDTQYF
. | TRBJ1-5 | TRBV4-2 | . | TGTGCCAGCAGCCAAGATTCCCGGCAGCCCCAGCATTTT | CASSQDSRQPQHF
. | TRBJ1-1 | TRBV28 | . | TGTGCCAGCAGTTCCCCCGACACAGGGTACACTGAAGCTTTCTTT | CASSSPDTGYTEAFF
. | TRBJ1-6 | TRBV18 | TRBD1 | TGTGCCAGCTCAGCGGACAGGGTATGGTCACCCCTCCACTTT | CASSADRVWSPLHF
. | TRBJ1-5 | TRBV9 | . | TGTGCCAGCAGCGTAGAGTGGGCCCCTATGGGGAGGGGCAATCAGCCCCAGCATTTT | CASSVEWAPMGRGNQPQHF
. | TRBJ2-1 | TRBV7-2 | TRBD2 | TGTGCCAGCAGCTTAAGGCCTAGCGGGGGGGATGAGCAGTTCTTC | CASSLRPSGGDEQFF
. | TRBJ1-5 | TRBV28 | . | TGTGCCAGCGCCGAGCGAAGTCAGCCCCAGCATTTT | CASAERSQPQHF
. | TRBJ2-5 | TRBV9 | TRBD2 | TGTGCCAGCAGCGCCTTTGCGGGAGGGCGAGAGACCCAGTACTTC | CASSAFAGGRETQYF
once | TRBJ2-1 | TRBV28 | TRBD1 | TGTGCCAGCAGTCCCGGGACAGGGGAATACAATGAGCAGTTCTTC | CASSPGTGEYNEQFF
. | TRBJ1-6 | TRBV27 | TRBD1 | TGTGCCAGCAGTTGGACAGGGGTTGAATCACCCCTCCACTTT | CASSWTGVESPLHF
. | TRBJ2-7 | TRBV11-3 | . | TGTGCCAGCAGCAGCCGGGACAACTACGAGCAGTACTTC | CASSSRDNYEQYF
. | TRBJ2-1 | TRBV28 | TRBD2 | TGTGCCAGCAGTTTACTTGGGACTAGCGGGAGTGATGAGCAGTTCTTC | CASSLLGTSGSDEQFF
. | TRBJ2-2 | TRBV28 | . | TGTGCCAGCAGTTTGGTACAGGGGAACACCGGGGAGCTGTTTTTT | CASSLVQGNTGELFF
. | TRBJ1-2 | TRBV12-2 | . | TGTGCAAGTCGCTCCGTCCCCTACAGGACCTTACTTTACTATGGCTACACCTTC | CASRSVPYRTLLYYGYTF
once | TRBJ2-1 | TRBV2 | . | TGTGCCAGCAGTGAATGGCTAGACCTTAAGAAGTTCTTC | CASSEWLDLKKFF
. | TRBJ2-1 | TRBV7-2 | . | TGTGCCAGCAGAACGACAGGAGTCAATGAGCAGTTCTTC | CASRTTGVNEQFF
. | TRBJ2-3 | TRBV4-3 | . | TGCGCCAGCAGCCAGCAGGGTATTGGAGATACGCAGTATTTT | CASSQQGIGDTQYF
. | TRBJ1-6 | TRBV3-1/TRBV3-2 | TRBD1 | TGTGCCAGCAGCCAACACGGGACAGGGGGGAATTCACCCCTCCACTTT | CASSQHGTGGNSPLHF
. | TRBJ1-4 | TRBV2 | . | TGTGCCAGCAGTTGGGACTTAACTAATGAAAAACTGTTTTTT | CASSWDLTNEKLFF
. | TRBJ2-7 | TRBV20-1 | . | TGCAGTGCGACGGGATCCTACGAGCAGTACTTC | CSATGSYEQYF
few | TRBJ1-4 | TRBV5-1 | TRBD1 | TGCGCCAGCAGCGAAGGGACAGCAACTAATGAAAAACTGTTTTTT | CASSEGTATNEKLFF
once | TRBJ1-1 | TRBV6-1 | . | TGTGCCAGCAGTGAGGACTTTCGGAACACTGAAGCTTTCTTT | CASSEDFRNTEAFF
. | TRBJ1-5 | TRBV28 | TRBD1 | TGTGCCAGCAGCTCAGTCGGACAGGGGCGTCAGCCCCAGCATTTT | CASSSVGQGRQPQHF
. | TRBJ2-7 | TRBV24-1 | . | TGTGCCACCAGTTCGGTCCCCTACGAGCAGTACTTC | CATSSVPYEQYF
. | TRBJ1-3 | TRBV7-9 | . | TGTGCCAGCAGCTCCCAGGGCAGTGCGGGAAACACCATATATTTT | CASSSQGSAGNTIYF
. | TRBJ1-1 | TRBV11-3 | . | TGTGCCAGCAGCCTGGCGGGGCGGGAGAACACTGAAGCTTTCTTT | CASSLAGRENTEAFF
few | TRBJ1-2 | TRBV7-9 | TRBD1 | TGTGCCAGCAGCCAGTGGGACAGGGTGGCCTATGGCTACACCTTC | CASSQWDRVAYGYTF
once | TRBJ2-1 | TRBV7-8 | TRBD1 | TGTGCCAGCAGCCCCCGGGACAGGGGGTACAATGAGCAGTTCTTC | CASSPRDRGYNEQFF
few | TRBJ1-1 | TRBV24-1 | TRBD1 | TGTGCCACCAGTGATTTGTTATGCTCGGGGGACAGGGGGAACACTGAAGCTTTCTTT | CATSDLLCSGDRGNTEAFF
once | TRBJ2-3 | TRBV19 | . | TGTGCCAGTAGTATGAAGTTTGCGACTAGCACAGATACGCAGTATTTT | CASSMKFATSTDTQYF
. | TRBJ1-4 | TRBV24-1 | TRBD1 | TGTGCCACCAGTGATTGGGGACAGGGGGGAAATGAAAAACTGTTTTTT | CATSDWGQGGNEKLFF
. | TRBJ2-5 | TRBV7-2 | TRBD1 | TGTGCCAGCAGCTTGGACAGGGCGCGGCAAGAGACCCAGTACTTC | CASSLDRARQETQYF
. | TRBJ1-4 | TRBV13 | . | TGTGCCAGCAGCGCCAGGGCGACTGGTGAAAAACTGTTTTTT | CASSARATGEKLFF
. | TRBJ2-7 | TRBV11-2 | TRBD1 | TGTGCCAGCAGCTTACCCGGGACAGGGGTGGGGCAGTACTTC | CASSLPGTGVGQYF
. | TRBJ1-1 | TRBV30 | . | TGTGCCTGGAGTGTATCTGTTGAAGCTTTCTTT | CAWSVSVEAFF
. | TRBJ2-7 | TRBV28 | TRBD1 | TGTGCCAGCAGTCCCACGGGACAGGGGAGCTACGAGCAGTACTTC | CASSPTGQGSYEQYF
. | TRBJ2-2 | TRBV2 | TRBD1 | TGTGCCTCGAAGGGACAGCCGAACACCGGGGAGCTGTTTTTT | CASKGQPNTGELFF
. | TRBJ2-7 | TRBV18 | . | TGTGCCAGCTCACCACGTCAGGTTCAGGTCGCTGGCGAGCAGTACTTC | CASSPRQVQVAGEQYF
. | TRBJ1-6 | TRBV7-8 | . | TGTGCCAGCAGCCCACGTCGGGGGTATCAGAAAAGGGACTTAAATTCACCCCTCCACTTT | CASSPRRGYQKRDLNSPLHF
once | TRBJ1-1 | TRBV19 | TRBD1 | TGTGCCAGTAGTATATCCCCGACAGGGATTAAAGCTTTCTTT | CASSISPTGIKAFF